Shown below are 20 T cell receptor beta chains from a single sample sequenced in a study of T cell responses to AZD1222 COVID-19 vaccine. Clones were read by immunoSEQ multiplex PCR, and TCRdb kept only the in-frame ones, dropping some. Here the sample spans more than 75,000 clones, almost 90% being singletons. The specimen comprised peripheral blood, sampled 28 days after the second AZD1222 dose. The receptors here all came from an adult who received the AZD1222 COVID-19 vaccine.

The CDR3 sequence: CASSYKGDGLNTEAFF. CDR3 nucleotides: TGTGCCAGCAGTTACAAGGGTGACGGATTGAACACTGAAGCTTTCTTT. The rearrangement links TRBV6-2 or TRBV6-3 to TRBJ1-1; D ambiguous. The CDR3 consists of 16 residues. Germline V gene lookup returns CDR1 MNHEY and CDR2 SVGEGT. V shed 2 bases and J shed 0 bases, with 13 bases lying between them.

The gene calls are TRBV6-1 and TRBJ2-7; D not certain. CDR1 MNHNS and CDR2 SASEGT come from the germline V gene. There are 15 residues in the CDR3. V was trimmed by 1 base and J by 3 bases, leaving 13 bases between them. CDR3 protein: CASSEVGPQVYEQYF. CDR3 in DNA: TGTGCCAGCAGTGAAGTAGGACCCCAGGTCTACGAGCAGTACTTC.

This chain links TRBV18 with TRBJ1-6; D unclear. V was shortened by 2 bases and J by 5 bases, with 10 bases between the two germline ends. The germline gives CDR1 KGHSH, CDR2 LQKENI. The CDR3 sequence is 15 residues long. This CDR3 is CASSPSTRNNSPLHF. CDR3 in DNA: TGTGCCAGCTCACCATCAACACGGAATAATTCACCCCTCCACTTT.

The chain has TRBV14 and TRBJ1-1; possibly TRBD1 for D (5 bases). This CDR3 is built from 12 residues. Trimming took off 4 bases at V and 4 bases at J, with 7 bases between the two ends. Germline V gene data show CDR1 as SGHDN and CDR2 as FVKESK. The CDR3 DNA reads as TGTGCCAGCAGCCGTGGGGGCACTGAAGCTTTCTTT. Protein product: CASSRGGTEAFF.

In this sample, this clone turned up once. V usage is TRBV5-1 and J usage is TRBJ2-1, with D uncertain. Germline lookup yields CDR1 SGHRS and CDR2 YFSETQ. Trimming took off 0 bases at V and 5 bases at J, with 12 bases between the two ends. This CDR3 is built from 15 residues. CDR3 in amino acids: CASSLVGTGDNEQFF. The CDR3 DNA follows: TGCGCCAGCAGCTTGGTTGGTACTGGAGACAATGAGCAGTTCTTC.

V is TRBV12-5 and J is TRBJ1-1, with TRBD1 matching over 8 bases. The germline gives CDR1 LGHNT, CDR2 FRNRAP. CDR3 length equals 14 residues. The ends lost 3 bases at V and 1 base at J; junction bases unmatched: 1. The CDR3: CASGFGTGNTEAFF. CDR3 coding DNA: TGTGCTAGTGGTTTTGGGACAGGGAACACTGAAGCTTTCTTT. The complete variable domain, with remaining parts taken from reference TRBV12-5 and TRBJ1-1, reads DARVTQTPRHKVTEMGQEVTMRCQPILGHNTVFWYRQTMMQGLELLAYFRNRAPLDDSGMPKDRFSAEMPDATLATLKIQPSEPRDSAVYFCASGFGTGNTEAFFGQGTRLTVV.

In nucleotides, the CDR3 is TGTGCCAGCAGTGAAGCCACGGGCAGAAACTATGGCTACACCTTC. This translates into CASSEATGRNYGYTF. V and J are TRBV6-1 and TRBJ1-2; D not certain. Per germline, CDR1 MNHNS and CDR2 SASEGT. This CDR3 is built from 15 residues. Trimming shortened V by 0 bases and J by 2 bases, and 10 bases separated the two germline ends.

J is TRBJ1-5 and V is TRBV28; a weak D match, TRBD1 (5 bases). With 6 bases removed from V and 1 base from J, the gap between germline ends came to 10 bases. This CDR3 has 14 residues. CDR1 and CDR2 (germline): MDHEN, SYDVKM. CDR3 loop: CASRRGPSNQPQHF. CDR3 nucleotides: TGTGCCAGCAGGAGGGGCCCGAGCAATCAGCCCCAGCATTTT.

The chain has TRBV6-1 and TRBJ2-7; tentatively, D is TRBD2 (5 bases). In germline, CDR1 is MNHNS, CDR2 SASEGT. Trimming removed 2 bases from V and 5 bases from J, with 22 bases in between. The CDR3 runs 17 residues. CDR3 bases: TGTGCCAGCAGTGAAAGTCCTGGGAGAGGGATGATCAACGAGCAGTACTTC. This codes for CASSESPGRGMINEQYF.

V usage is TRBV21-1 and J usage is TRBJ2-3. TRBV21-1 corresponds to a pseudogene. CDR3 size: 19 residues. CDR3 bases: TGTGCCAGCAGCAGTAGATGGGAAGCGCGGTGGGCTAGCACAGATACGCAGTATTTT. It encodes CASSSRWEARWASTDTQYF.

This chain joins TRBV11-2 and TRBJ2-5; D call uncertain. V dropped 1 base and J dropped 5 bases, with 5 bases sitting between them. The CDR3 length is 12 residues. Germline V CDR1 and CDR2: SGHAT, FQNNGV. The CDR3 DNA is TGTGCCAGCAGCTTAGCCCCGGAGACCCAGTACTTC. Translation gives CASSLAPETQYF.

CDR3 nucleotides: TGTGCCAGCAGCGTAGCAGGGGTAGGTGAAGCTTTCTTT. This codes for CASSVAGVGEAFF. The chain employs TRBV9 and TRBJ1-1, with D perhaps matching TRBD1 (6 bases). CDR1 is SGDLS, CDR2 YYNGEE, per germline. V was pared by 0 bases and J by 7 bases, with 10 bases between. This CDR3 is built from 13 residues.

This chain joins TRBV27 and TRBJ2-1, with TRBD2 identical over 8 bases. With 8 bases clipped from V and 8 bases from J, the junction kept 8 bases outside the gene matches. The CDR3 has 13 amino acids. Germline V CDR1 and CDR2: MNHEY, SMNVEV (reference sequence). The CDR3 DNA reads TGTGCCAGCTCTATCCGGGAGGGTTATGAGCAGTTCTTC. It is translated as CASSIREGYEQFF.

This chain links TRBV10-3 with TRBJ2-1; D is ambiguous. Per the germline V gene, CDR1 is ENHRY and CDR2 is SYGVKD. Trimming took 3 bases from V and 0 from J, leaving 15 bases between them. This CDR3 is 17 amino acids long. The CDR3 DNA reads as TGTGCCATCAGTGATTCGACTCCCTCGAGCTCCTACAATGAGCAGTTCTTC. Amino acids: CAISDSTPSSSYNEQFF.

The chain is built from TRBV19 and TRBJ2-1; the match to TRBD2 covers 8 bases. J lost 0 bases, V lost 5 bases, and 6 bases had no gene match. The CDR3 consists of 16 residues. Germline CDR1 and CDR2: LNHDA and SQIVND (reference sequence). CDR3 DNA sequence: TGTGCCAGTAGTTTCGCCGGGACTAGCTCCTACAATGAGCAGTTCTTC. It encodes CASSFAGTSSYNEQFF.

The chain is built from TRBV5-1 and TRBJ2-3; D call uncertain. Germline values: CDR1 SGHRS, CDR2 YFSETQ. V was pared by 1 base and J by 5 bases, with 8 bases between. The CDR3 runs to 13 residues. The DNA of the CDR3 is TGCGCCAGCAGCTTGAACGTTGGAGATACGCAGTATTTT. Its translation is CASSLNVGDTQYF.

This sequence joins TRBV18 and TRBJ2-7, with D possibly matching TRBD1 (6 bases). Germline-derived CDR1 and CDR2 are KGHSH and LQKENI. This CDR3 spans 12 amino acids. Trimming took 4 bases from V and 4 from J, leaving 8 bases between them. The CDR3 protein is CASSRTDYEQYF. The CDR3 region has the DNA TGTGCCAGCTCACGGACAGATTACGAGCAGTACTTC.

This chain uses TRBV27 with TRBJ2-3, with 7 nucleotides matching TRBD2. The CDR3 contains 19 residues. V gave up 4 bases and J gave up 2 bases; unmatched junction bases: 18. From germline, CDR1 is MNHEY and CDR2 SMNVEV (reference sequence). The CDR3 region has the DNA TGTGCCAGCAGTTCAACTAGGGCGGGAGTAGGGCTTATCACAGATACGCAGTATTTT. This codes for CASSSTRAGVGLITDTQYF.

The V and J genes are TRBV6-1 and TRBJ2-1, with 7 bases lining up with TRBD2. V lost 1 base, J lost 8 bases, and 5 bases stayed unmatched. This CDR3 has 14 amino acids. Germline V gene lookup returns CDR1 MNHNS and CDR2 SASEGT. Here the CDR3 reads CASSEGGREDEQFF. The CDR3 DNA follows: TGTGCCAGCAGTGAAGGTGGGAGGGAGGATGAGCAGTTCTTC.

This clone was seen once. The V call is TRBV5-1, the J call TRBJ1-1; D call uncertain. The CDR3 has 15 residues. V lost 4 bases, J lost 1 base, and 14 bases lay in between. Germline values: CDR1 SGHRS, CDR2 YFSETQ. CDR3 region: CASSDPLGRNTEAFF. DNA for the CDR3: TGCGCCAGCAGCGACCCCCTAGGGAGGAACACTGAAGCTTTCTTT.